The following is a TCR beta chain sequence with its context. Its cognate antigen is unknown. A read error may produce the germline difference seen at one junction end. Hyperthyroidism cases were recent diagnoses of under 2 months' duration in people aged 18 to 65. Orbital computed tomography, together with clinical symptoms, serum thyroxine, TRAb and thyroid ultrasound, was used for diagnosis. This sample was included in a study of Graves' ophthalmopathy and Graves' hyperthyroidism. Study-wide background: Stable hyperthyroidism referred to disease that showed no ophthalmopathy within 18 months of follow-up.

Study observations and caveats: Blood shared most expanded thyroid clonotypes above 0.001 frequency.

Per the germline V gene, CDR1 is ENHRY and CDR2 is SYGVKD. This CDR3 contains 16 residues. The TCR beta CDR3 regions underwent amplification from RNA transcripts. HTBI primers primed a first-round RT-PCR, and a second-round multiplex PCR followed. MiXCR, run by TCRdb on the multiplex PCR reads, gives a single entry per CDR3 protein. This sample has 450,000 to 600,000 distinct CDR3 sequences, with about two fifths found just once. V is TRBV10-3 and J is TRBJ2-2; D uncertain. Sequenced: peripheral blood or thyroid tissue (not recorded which). This clonotype was obtained from an adult man with Graves' hyperthyroidism. CDR3 loop: CASSTDGPRYTGELFF. CDR3 in DNA: TGTGCCAGCAGTACAGACGGGCCGAGATACACCGGGGAGCTGTTTTTT.